This T cell receptor (beta chain) was sequenced in a study of beta chain features in type 1 diabetes. Study-level points and caveats: In all four CD4+ subsets, TCRB CDR3 length was significantly, moderately reduced in type 1 diabetes. Insertions were fewer and deletions more numerous at VDJ junctions in type 1 diabetes patients. Here, the possible influence of HLA type (on TCRB rearrangement) remained unresolved.

As for this clone: Its cognate antigen is unknown.

Via the markers CD45RO/CCR7/CD25/CD127/CD95/CD27, stem cell-like memory, regulatory, central memory and naive CD4+ cells were sorted. The CDR3 has 13 residues. Germline V lookup: CDR1 SNHLY, CDR2 FYNNEI. V gave up 2 bases and J gave up 1 base, with 3 bases separating them. The entirety of the isolated RNA underwent reverse transcription, so expressed TCRB transcripts were sequenced. Naive, central memory and regulatory T cell samples produced a mean of approximately 3.9 million reads. Clones were read by immunoSEQ multiplex PCR, and TCRdb kept only the in-frame ones, dropping some. The sample shows some 660,000 clones, more than 13% of them seen only once.

This sequence was found in a young man with type 1 diabetes. The sample was naive CD4+ T cells from blood. The chain employs TRBV2 and TRBJ1-5; D remains ambiguous. The CDR3 region is CASSERSNQPQHF. Here the CDR3 DNA reads TGTGCCAGCAGTGAAAGGAGCAATCAGCCCCAGCATTTT.